The entry that follows covers one T cell receptor beta chain sequence. The sample belongs to a study of blood T cell dynamics during melanoma immunotherapy. The CDR3 consists of 17 residues. Trimming stripped 3 bases from V and 5 bases from J, with 20 bases between. CDR1 is SGHTA and CDR2 is FQGNSA in the germline V gene. TCRdb's table, derived via immunoSEQ multiplex PCR, lists solely in-frame clones and lacks some. The sample contains several thousand clones, roughly 77% of which appear only once. The time point was: pre-treatment baseline. The chain has TRBV7-2 and TRBJ1-5; D perhaps matches TRBD1 (6 bases). Material: blood, obtained from a patient treated with checkpoint blockade. The TCR sequence derives from a human donor with melanoma. The CDR3: CASSFQSARTEYQPQHF. The CDR3 region has the DNA TGTGCCAGCAGCTTTCAATCGGCACGGACAGAGTATCAGCCCCAGCATTTT.